Listed below are T cell receptor beta chains from one sample, sequenced in a study of blood T cells in healthy people across ages. TCRdb re-analysed the 5' RACE reads in MiXCR, keeping a single row per CDR3 protein. The table has around 1,900,000 distinct CDR3 sequences, 30% to 40% seen once. The specimen was blood. These receptors all come from a human donor in good health. The CDR3 runs from the conserved cysteine through the conserved F or W. D genes are given only for firm matches. Size values are once, few and many counts, or a class for expanded clones, and some rows have none.

v_call,clone_size,j_call,cdr3_length,d_call,cdr3_aa,cdr3_nt
TRBV7-2,.,TRBJ1-2,14,.,CASSYTPDRYGYTF,TGTGCCAGCAGCTACACACCGGACAGATATGGCTACACCTTC
TRBV27,many,TRBJ2-3,15,.,CASSLNGGFPDTQYF,TGTGCCAGCAGTTTAAACGGGGGCTTCCCAGATACGCAGTATTTT
TRBV7-9,.,TRBJ2-2,14,.,CASSLDPWAGELFF,TGTGCCAGCAGCTTAGACCCCTGGGCCGGGGAGCTGTTTTTT
TRBV20-1,.,TRBJ1-1,13,.,CSARGSGKSEAFF,TGCAGTGCTAGAGGTTCGGGTAAGTCTGAAGCTTTCTTT
TRBV20-1,.,TRBJ2-4,15,.,CSAPGPTRRFGEQYF,TGCAGTGCTCCTGGGCCAACCCGTCGATTTGGGGAGCAGTACTTC
TRBV9,.,TRBJ2-7,14,.,CASSVGSGYHEQYF,TGTGCCAGCAGCGTAGGGTCAGGGTACCACGAGCAGTACTTC
TRBV15,few,TRBJ2-1,14,.,CATSRDLRQNEQFF,TGTGCCACCAGCAGAGATCTTCGACAGAATGAGCAGTTCTTC
TRBV20-1,few,TRBJ2-5,12,.,CSARWAQETQYF,TGCAGTGCTAGATGGGCGCAAGAGACCCAGTACTTC
TRBV28,few,TRBJ2-5,15,.,CASNLGRTYQETQYF,TGTGCCAGTAACCTGGGACGGACTTACCAAGAGACCCAGTACTTC
TRBV6-5,.,TRBJ2-1,18,.,CASSHSIQASVSYNEQFF,TGTGCCAGCAGTCACTCAATCCAGGCTAGCGTCTCCTACAATGAGCAGTTCTTC
TRBV30,.,TRBJ2-7,13,TRBD1,CAWSWGQGYEQYF,TGTGCCTGGAGTTGGGGACAGGGCTACGAGCAGTACTTC
TRBV7-8,.,TRBJ1-4,15,.,CASSSYRTGSEKLFF,TGTGCCAGCAGCTCCTACAGGACGGGGAGTGAAAAACTGTTTTTT
TRBV7-8,.,TRBJ2-1,16,.,CASSPLFRSLGNEQFF,TGTGCCAGCAGCCCCCTCTTTCGGTCCCTGGGCAATGAGCAGTTCTTC
TRBV10-3,few,TRBJ2-1,15,TRBD1,CAINPDRGSYNEQFF,TGTGCTATCAATCCGGACAGGGGGAGCTACAATGAGCAGTTCTTC
TRBV7-2,.,TRBJ1-4,14,.,CASSGQGFYEKLFF,TGTGCCAGCAGCGGCCAGGGTTTCTATGAAAAACTGTTTTTT
TRBV25-1,.,TRBJ1-1,13,.,CASSEYDGAGAFF,TGTGCCAGCAGTGAATATGACGGGGCGGGAGCTTTCTTT
TRBV7-3,once,TRBJ2-4,14,TRBD2,CASSLSGGYSIQYF,TGTGCCAGCAGCTTATCCGGGGGGTATTCCATTCAGTACTTC
TRBV20-1,.,TRBJ2-1,15,.,CSATYHREPYNEQFF,TGCAGTGCTACTTATCACCGGGAGCCGTACAATGAGCAGTTCTTC
TRBV20-1,.,TRBJ2-1,14,TRBD2,CSAPGLAGIDEQFF,TGCAGTGCGCCGGGACTAGCGGGGATCGACGAGCAGTTCTTC
TRBV29-1,many,TRBJ2-7,12,TRBD2,CSVRGDRYEQYF,TGCAGCGTGCGGGGGGATCGGTACGAGCAGTACTTC
TRBV29-1,.,TRBJ1-4,13,TRBD1,CSALQGGREKLFF,TGCAGCGCCCTCCAGGGGGGGCGTGAAAAACTGTTTTTT
TRBV5-1,few,TRBJ2-3,15,TRBD2,CASSMTSGERDTQYF,TGCGCCAGCAGCATGACTAGCGGGGAACGGGATACGCAGTATTTT
TRBV10-3,.,TRBJ2-5,13,.,CAISRGREETQYF,TGTGCCATCAGCAGGGGAAGGGAAGAGACCCAGTACTTC
TRBV20-1,few,TRBJ1-2,12,.,CSVRDKAYGYTF,TGCAGTGTTCGGGACAAAGCCTATGGCTACACCTTC
TRBV24-1,.,TRBJ1-4,13,.,CAASDGYNEKLFF,TGTGCCGCCAGTGACGGATATAATGAAAAACTGTTTTTT
TRBV12-3/TRBV12-4,.,TRBJ1-1,12,.,CASTTGRSEAFF,TGTGCCAGCACTACGGGTCGATCTGAAGCTTTCTTT